A single sample gave rise to the 23 T cell receptor beta chains below, sequenced in a study of shared clonotypes between healthy human individuals. Selected positively for CCR7 and CD45RO-negative, naive CD8 cells excluded terminally differentiated effector memory CD45RA+ cells. TCRdb's copy holds only in-frame clones and misses some; the assay was immunoSEQ multiplex PCR. Of fewer than 800,000 clones in the sample, about 92% are singletons; the top ten hold 24%. Sequenced material: naive CD8+ T cells sorted from blood. The origin of the receptors is a man in his thirties or forties in good health.

The chain carries TRBV4-1 and TRBJ2-5; D is perhaps TRBD2 (5 bases). CDR1 MGHRA and CDR2 YSYEKL come from the germline V gene. The V end lost 4 bases, the J end lost 2 bases, and 11 bases lay between the germline ends. The CDR3 runs to 14 residues. CDR3 loop: CASSPRTAQETQYF. The CDR3 DNA reads as TGCGCCAGCAGCCCGAGGACTGCTCAAGAGACCCAGTACTTC.

V gene TRBV27 combines with J gene TRBJ2-7, with TRBD2 as a possible D gene (5 bases). Looked up from germline, CDR1 is MNHEY and CDR2 is SMNVEV (reference sequence). V lost 3 bases and J 6 bases, leaving 6 bases between the germline ends. The CDR3 extends over 11 amino acids. Here the CDR3 DNA reads TGTGCCAGCAGTTTCGGACTCGAGCAGTACTTC. Translated: CASSFGLEQYF.

The chain combines TRBV7-3 with TRBJ2-1; 7 nucleotides agree with TRBD1. The CDR3 is 17 residues long. CDR1 SGHTA and CDR2 FQGTGA come from the germline V gene. Unmatched junction bases numbered 17, after V lost 3 bases and J lost 9 bases. The CDR3 loop is CASSFSPQGQLGGEQFF. The CDR3 nucleotides are TGTGCCAGCAGCTTTTCCCCTCAGGGACAGCTCGGCGGTGAGCAGTTCTTC.

This chain links TRBV5-1 with TRBJ2-7; D is ambiguous. Germline values: CDR1 SGHRS, CDR2 YFSETQ. CDR3 size: 16 residues. V lost 0 bases to trimming and J lost 3 bases, with 16 bases between them. CDR3 bases: TGCGCCAGCAGCTTGGAGGCCAGAACATCACACTACGAGCAGTACTTC. Amino acid sequence: CASSLEARTSHYEQYF.

This clone was found once. The chain links TRBV9 to TRBJ2-3; TRBD2 matches at 7 bases. From germline, CDR1 is SGDLS and CDR2 YYNGEE. With V trimmed by 3 bases and J by 0 bases, 7 bases remained unmatched. The CDR3 has 16 residues. The CDR3 bases are TGTGCCAGCAGCGAAGACTATAGCGGGAGCACAGATACGCAGTATTTT. Protein product: CASSEDYSGSTDTQYF. The whole variable domain, remainder taken from reference TRBV9 and TRBJ2-3, is DSGVTQTPKHLITATGQRVTLRCSPRSGDLSVYWYQQSLDQGLQFLIQYYNGEERAKGNILERFSAQQFPDLHSELNLSSLELGDSALYFCASSEDYSGSTDTQYFGPGTRLTVL.

The chain has TRBV11-2 and TRBJ2-1, with D unresolved. Between the trimmed V and J ends, which lost 2 bases and 1 base, there was a span of 15 bases. CDR1 is SGHAT, CDR2 FQNNGV, per germline. This CDR3 has 17 amino acids. The CDR3 region has the DNA TGTGCCAGCAGCTTAAGAAGAGGAACCGGATCCTACAATGAGCAGTTCTTC. It encodes CASSLRRGTGSYNEQFF.

The chain recombines TRBV27 with TRBJ2-2; the D gene is possibly TRBD2 (6 bases). Germline V gives CDR1 MNHEY, CDR2 SMNVEV (reference sequence). CDR3 length: 14 amino acids. Trimming stripped 7 bases from V and 2 bases from J, with 11 bases between. The CDR3 reads CASTRDFNTGELFF. In DNA, the CDR3 is TGTGCCAGCACCCGGGACTTCAACACCGGGGAGCTGTTTTTT.

The gene calls are TRBV9 and TRBJ2-3; D is perhaps TRBD1 or TRBD2 (5 bases each). CDR3 size: 15 residues. CDR1 is SGDLS, CDR2 YYNGEE, per germline. Trimming cost V 0 bases and J 2 bases, with 10 bases left between them. CDR3 in amino acids: CASSVDGTYTDTQYF. The CDR3 region has the DNA TGTGCCAGCAGCGTAGACGGGACCTACACAGATACGCAGTATTTT.

This sequence joins TRBV5-8 and TRBJ2-3; perhaps TRBD2 as D (5 bases). Germline V lookup: CDR1 SGHTS, CDR2 YDEGEE. The V and J ends lost 4 bases and 1 base respectively, with 13 bases between them. CDR3 length: 15 residues. The CDR3 nucleotides read TGTGCCAGCAGCCTGCGGGTCTCTGGCACAGATACGCAGTATTTT. This sequence encodes CASSLRVSGTDTQYF. Combining the CDR3 with reference TRBV5-8 and TRBJ2-3 gives the whole variable domain EAGVTQSPTHLIKTRGQQATLRCSPISGHTSVYWYQQALGLGLQFLLWYDEGEERNRGNFPPRFSGRQFPNYSSELNVNALELEDSALYLCASSLRVSGTDTQYFGPGTRLTVL.

The sample holds many counts of this clone. The CDR3 bases are TGTGCCAGCAGGCGAGTAATTCGCCAGTCGAACACCGGGGAGCTGTTTTTT. Amino acid sequence: CASRRVIRQSNTGELFF. The chain carries TRBV28 and TRBJ2-2; D unresolved. The CDR3 length is 17 residues. The germline V and J ends were trimmed by 6 bases and 0 bases, with 17 bases remaining between them. Per germline, CDR1 MDHEN and CDR2 SYDVKM.

The chain has TRBV5-1 and TRBJ2-7; TRBD1 is a possible D gene (7 bases). V was cut by 4 bases and J by 3 bases, with 14 bases left in between. Germline V gene lookup returns CDR1 SGHRS and CDR2 YFSETQ. This CDR3 has 14 residues. The CDR3 spells CASSNTGEDYEQYF. The CDR3 coding sequence is TGCGCCAGCAGCAACACAGGGGAGGACTACGAGCAGTACTTC.

The chain couples TRBV4-3 to TRBJ1-2, with a possible D match to TRBD1 (5 bases). Germline V gene lookup returns CDR1 LGHNA and CDR2 YSLEER. This CDR3 is 16 amino acids long. Trimming took 0 bases from V and 6 from J, leaving 17 bases between them. The CDR3 spells CASSQDLGTRRNGYTF. In DNA form, the CDR3 reads TGCGCCAGCAGCCAAGATCTGGGGACCCGGCGGAATGGCTACACCTTC.

This chain connects TRBV25-1 to TRBJ2-2; 7 bases line up with TRBD1. This CDR3 has 16 residues. CDR1 and CDR2 from the germline V gene are MGHDK and SYGVNS. Trimming cost V 5 bases and J 2 bases; bases outside gene matches: 8. The CDR3 is CASSSSGTANTGELFF. CDR3 in DNA: TGTGCCAGCAGTAGTTCCGGGACAGCAAACACCGGGGAGCTGTTTTTT.

This rearrangement joins TRBV7-2 to TRBJ2-7, with 8 positions matching TRBD1. The V gene end was trimmed by 4 bases and the J gene end by 7 bases; junction bases not matched to a gene: 15. Germline-derived CDR1 and CDR2 are SGHTA and FQGNSA. There are 16 residues in the CDR3. The CDR3 region has the DNA TGTGCCAGCAGCTCCGCTGGCTGGCAGGGGGCGGGGGAGCAGTACTTC. It translates to CASSSAGWQGAGEQYF.

The rearrangement uses TRBV27 and TRBJ1-4, with TRBD1 as a possible D gene (5 bases). CDR1 is MNHEY, CDR2 SMNVEV, per germline (reference sequence). With 2 bases removed from V and 3 bases from J, the gap between germline ends came to 7 bases. The CDR3 runs 14 residues. The CDR3 is CASSLTGPNEKLFF. The CDR3 coding sequence is TGTGCCAGCAGTTTAACAGGTCCTAATGAAAAACTGTTTTTT.

The chain links TRBV4-3 to TRBJ2-7, with D possibly being TRBD1 (5 bases). V was cut by 0 bases and J by 3 bases, with 12 bases left in between. The CDR3 totals 15 residues. CDR1 is LGHNA and CDR2 is YSLEER in the germline V gene. DNA for the CDR3: TGCGCCAGCAGCCAAGACCCAGGGATTAACTACGAGCAGTACTTC. Translated: CASSQDPGINYEQYF.

The V and J genes are TRBV5-4 and TRBJ2-3, with 9 positions matching TRBD2. This CDR3 is built from 15 residues. Germline V gene data show CDR1 as SGHNT and CDR2 as YYREEE (reference sequence). Trimming cost V 1 base and J 6 bases; bases outside gene matches: 6. CDR3 sequence reads: CASSLSQRGDDTQYF. The CDR3 coding sequence is TGTGCCAGCAGCTTGTCGCAGCGGGGGGATGATACGCAGTATTTT.

The gene calls are TRBV6-5 and TRBJ2-1; D is perhaps TRBD1 or TRBD2 (5 bases each). Trimming took 4 bases from V and 9 from J, leaving 22 bases between them. Germline CDR1 is MNHEY and CDR2 is SVGAGI. This CDR3 region has 16 residues. The CDR3 reads CASSSDWGEVWTEQFF. DNA for the CDR3: TGTGCCAGCAGTTCGGACTGGGGCGAGGTGTGGACTGAGCAGTTCTTC.

The chain links TRBV7-2 to TRBJ1-3; unclear D gene. Trimming pared 1 base from V and 8 bases from J, leaving 12 bases between. Germline V gene lookup returns CDR1 SGHTA and CDR2 FQGNSA. The CDR3 loop spans 14 amino acids. CDR3 region: CASSLEGGLDTIYF. The CDR3 bases are TGTGCCAGCAGCTTAGAGGGCGGGCTCGACACCATATATTTT.

The rearrangement links TRBV9 to TRBJ2-4; 8 bases fit TRBD1. The germline V gene encodes CDR1 SGDLS and CDR2 YYNGEE. V lost 3 bases, J lost 0 bases, and 5 bases stayed unmatched. The CDR3 spans 16 residues. The CDR3, as DNA: TGTGCCAGCAGCGGTGACAGGGGACTAGCCAAAAACATTCAGTACTTC. Protein product: CASSGDRGLAKNIQYF.

This clone showed up just once. This chain uses TRBV29-1 with TRBJ2-7, with 7 bases identical to TRBD2. The CDR3 sequence is 16 residues long. Trimming cost V 1 base and J 3 bases; bases outside gene matches: 12. CDR1 and CDR2 from the germline V gene are SQVTM and ANQGSEA. This chain's CDR3 is CSVEGGEREDDYEQYF. CDR3 sequence (DNA): TGCAGCGTTGAAGGCGGAGAGCGGGAAGATGACTACGAGCAGTACTTC.

The chain is built from TRBV2 and TRBJ1-2; 9 positions agree with TRBD1. The germline V gene has CDR1 SNHLY and CDR2 FYNNEI. This CDR3 region has 16 residues. V lost 3 bases and J lost 3; bases outside the gene matches: 8. This CDR3 reads CASSDTRDRDDYGYTF. The CDR3 bases are TGTGCCAGCAGTGACACCCGGGACAGGGATGACTATGGCTACACCTTC.

The gene calls are TRBV4-3 and TRBJ1-1, with a possible D match to TRBD1 (5 bases). This CDR3 spans 16 amino acids. The germline V gene encodes CDR1 LGHNA and CDR2 YSLEER. The V gene lost 0 bases and the J gene lost 5 bases, with 16 bases spanning the gap. The CDR3: CASSQDMTGRRTEAFF. Here the CDR3 DNA reads TGCGCCAGCAGCCAAGATATGACGGGGCGAAGGACTGAAGCTTTCTTT.